What follows are 8 T cell receptor beta chains derived from one specimen sequenced in a study of blood T cells in healthy people across ages. Primers used in a second PCR of roughly 6 to 11 cycles were a sample-barcoded 5' primer and a J-beta primer mix. TCRdb independently ran MiXCR on the 5' RACE reads; one entry per CDR3 protein. The sample yields approximately 670,000 distinct CDR3 sequences, 40% to 45% seen once. The sequencing input was blood. The receptors come from a man aged 80 or over in good health.

V gene TRBV7-9 combines with J gene TRBJ2-1; D remains ambiguous. Germline CDR1 and CDR2: SEHNR and FQNEAQ (reference sequence). This CDR3 region has 14 residues. The V gene lost 3 bases and the J gene lost 9 bases, with 15 bases spanning the gap. CDR3 nucleotide sequence: TGTGCCAGCAGCTTCTTTTTAGCCTTGGGTGAGCAGTTCTTC. Translating it yields CASSFFLALGEQFF. Variable domain in full (rest from reference TRBV7-9 and TRBJ2-1): DTGVSQNPRHKITKRGQNVTFRCDPISEHNRLYWYRQTLGQGPEFLTYFQNEAQLEKSRLLSDRFSAERPKGSFSTLEIQRTEQGDSAMYLCASSFFLALGEQFFGPGTRLTVL.

CDR3 nucleotide sequence: TGTGCCAGCAGCCCTACAGATTTAGATGAGCAGTTCTTC. It yields the protein CASSPTDLDEQFF. The chain combines TRBV7-9 with TRBJ2-1; D unresolved. There are 13 residues in the CDR3. V gave up 5 bases and J gave up 8 bases, with 13 bases separating them. Germline loops: CDR1 SEHNR, CDR2 FQNEAQ (reference sequence).

The sample holds one count of this clonotype. CDR3 sequence: CSNRKGATEEQYF. The CDR3 region has the DNA TGCAGTAATAGAAAAGGGGCGACGGAAGAGCAGTACTTC. The chain couples TRBV20-1 to TRBJ2-4, with D perhaps matching TRBD1 (5 bases). This CDR3 has 13 amino acids. The germline V gene has CDR1 DFQATT and CDR2 SNEGSKA (reference sequence). Trimming left V 8 bases short and J 13 bases short, with 24 bases between.

A remark on this clonotype: A read error may explain this, as a much larger clone is one base away. The genes are TRBV20-1 and TRBJ2-1, with D tentatively TRBD2 (5 bases). This CDR3 has 11 residues. The V gene lost 4 bases and the J gene lost 13 bases, with 14 bases spanning the gap. Per germline, CDR1 DFQATT and CDR2 SNEGSKA (reference sequence). The CDR3 sequence: CSAKLVETQFF. The CDR3 DNA sequence: TGCAGTGCTAAACTAGTCGAGACCCAGTTCTTC.

This chain links TRBV20-1 with TRBJ2-5, with 8 bases aligning to TRBD2. CDR1 DFQATT and CDR2 SNEGSKA come from the germline V gene (reference sequence). The ends lost 6 bases at V and 2 bases at J; junction bases unmatched: 2. The CDR3 is 12 residues long. The CDR3 loop is CSAGTRQETQYF. The CDR3 region has the DNA TGCAGTGCAGGGACTAGGCAAGAGACCCAGTACTTC.

The V call is TRBV5-1, the J call TRBJ1-2, with D possibly matching TRBD1 (5 bases). V was shortened by 3 bases and J by 7 bases, with 13 bases between the two germline ends. The CDR3 is made up of 13 amino acids. The germline CDR1 and CDR2 sequences are SGHRS and YFSETQ. CDR3 amino acids: CASSSAGGAGYTF. The CDR3 bases are TGCGCCAGCAGCTCGGCTGGAGGGGCTGGCTACACCTTC.

This clonotype was picked up a small number of times. This rearrangement joins TRBV21-1 to TRBJ2-7; TRBD1, the table's D call, was not compared with the DNA. TRBV21-1 is a documented pseudogene. CDR3 length equals 14 residues. The CDR3 DNA is TGTGCCAGCAGCTCAAGACAGGGAATCTACGAGCAGTACTTC. Translating it yields CASSSRQGIYEQYF.

This clonotype was seen at least ten times. The CDR3 DNA is TGCAGCGCGTCTAGCGGCTCTGGCACAGATACGCAGTATTTT. This translates into CSASSGSGTDTQYF. V is TRBV29-1 and J is TRBJ2-3; 7 bases align to TRBD2. Trimming took 7 bases from V and 1 from J; bases not matched to a gene: 8. Germline CDR1 and CDR2: SQVTM and ANQGSEA. The CDR3 loop spans 14 amino acids.